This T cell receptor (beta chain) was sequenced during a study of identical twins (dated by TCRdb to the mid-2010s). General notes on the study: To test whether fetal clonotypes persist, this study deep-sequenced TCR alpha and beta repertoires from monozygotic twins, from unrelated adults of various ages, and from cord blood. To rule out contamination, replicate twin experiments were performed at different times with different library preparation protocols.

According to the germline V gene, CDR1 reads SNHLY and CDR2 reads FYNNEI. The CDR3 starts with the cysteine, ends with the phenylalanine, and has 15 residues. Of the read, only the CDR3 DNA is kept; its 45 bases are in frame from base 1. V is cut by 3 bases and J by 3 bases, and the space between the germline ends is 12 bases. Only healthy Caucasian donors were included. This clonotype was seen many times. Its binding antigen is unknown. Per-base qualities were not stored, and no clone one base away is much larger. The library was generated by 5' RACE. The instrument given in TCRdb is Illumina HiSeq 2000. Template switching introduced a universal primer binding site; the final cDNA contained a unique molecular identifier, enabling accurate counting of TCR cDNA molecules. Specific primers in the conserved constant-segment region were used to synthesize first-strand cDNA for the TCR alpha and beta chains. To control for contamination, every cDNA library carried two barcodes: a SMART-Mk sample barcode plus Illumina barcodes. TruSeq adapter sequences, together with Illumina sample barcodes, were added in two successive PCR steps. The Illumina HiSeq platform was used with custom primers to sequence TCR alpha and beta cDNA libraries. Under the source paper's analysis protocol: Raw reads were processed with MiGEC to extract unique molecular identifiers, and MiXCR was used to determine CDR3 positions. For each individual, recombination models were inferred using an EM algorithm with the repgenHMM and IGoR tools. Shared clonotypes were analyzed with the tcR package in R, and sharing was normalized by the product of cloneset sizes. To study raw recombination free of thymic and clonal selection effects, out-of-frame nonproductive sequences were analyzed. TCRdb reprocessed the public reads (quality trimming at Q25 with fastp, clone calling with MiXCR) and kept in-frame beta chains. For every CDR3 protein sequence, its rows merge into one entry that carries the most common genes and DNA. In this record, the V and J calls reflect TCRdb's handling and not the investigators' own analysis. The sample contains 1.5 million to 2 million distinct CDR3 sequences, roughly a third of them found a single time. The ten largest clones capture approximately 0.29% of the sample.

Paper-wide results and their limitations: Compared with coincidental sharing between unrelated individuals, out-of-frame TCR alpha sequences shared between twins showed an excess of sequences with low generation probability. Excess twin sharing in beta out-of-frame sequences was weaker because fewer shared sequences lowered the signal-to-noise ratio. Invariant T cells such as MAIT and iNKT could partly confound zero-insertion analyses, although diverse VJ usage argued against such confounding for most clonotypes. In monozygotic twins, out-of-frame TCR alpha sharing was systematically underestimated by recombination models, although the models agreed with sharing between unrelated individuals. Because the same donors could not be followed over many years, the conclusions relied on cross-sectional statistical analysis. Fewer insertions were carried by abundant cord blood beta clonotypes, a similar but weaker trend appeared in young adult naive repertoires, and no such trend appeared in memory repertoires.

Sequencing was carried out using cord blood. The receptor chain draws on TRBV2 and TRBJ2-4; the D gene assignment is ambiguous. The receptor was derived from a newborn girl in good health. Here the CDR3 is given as CASSEVLAGKNIQYF. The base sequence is TGTGCCAGCAGTGAGGTTTTAGCCGGCAAAAACATTCAGTACTTC.